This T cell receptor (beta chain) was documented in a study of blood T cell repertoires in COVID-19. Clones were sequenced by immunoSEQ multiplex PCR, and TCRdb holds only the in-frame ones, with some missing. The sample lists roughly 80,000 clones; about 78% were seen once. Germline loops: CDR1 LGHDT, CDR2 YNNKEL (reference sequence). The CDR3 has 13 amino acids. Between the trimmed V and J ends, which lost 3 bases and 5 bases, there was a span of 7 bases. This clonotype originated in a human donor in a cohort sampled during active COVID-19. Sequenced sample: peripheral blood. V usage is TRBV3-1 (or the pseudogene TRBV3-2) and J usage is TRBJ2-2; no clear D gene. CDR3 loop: CASSQLVTGELFF. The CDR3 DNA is TGTGCCAGCAGCCAGCTAGTGACCGGGGAGCTGTTTTTT.